Following are 6 T cell receptor beta chains from one sample sequenced in a study of circulating tumor DNA in untreated peripheral T-cell lymphoma. Measured with immunoSEQ multiplex PCR; TCRdb has only the in-frame clones, and not every one. The sample holds approximately 8,900 clones, 65% to 85% seen once. The material sequenced was tumor tissue. These receptors originate from a human donor with peripheral T-cell lymphoma.

J is TRBJ2-3 and V is TRBV19; D call uncertain. Germline V gene lookup returns CDR1 LNHDA and CDR2 SQIVND (reference sequence). This CDR3 contains 11 residues. With 4 bases removed from V and 6 bases from J, the gap between germline ends came to 5 bases. In DNA, the CDR3 is TGTGCCAGTAGTACCATCGATACGCAGTATTTT. Amino acid sequence: CASSTIDTQYF.

J is TRBJ1-2 and V is TRBV30, with no clear D. Germline CDR1 GTSNPN, CDR2 SVGIG (reference sequence). Trimming stripped 1 base from V and 5 bases from J, with 23 bases between. The CDR3 contains 17 residues. CDR3 nucleotide sequence: TGTGCCTGGAGTGATGCGGGTCCGGCCCGGGGAACGTATGGCTACACCTTC. The encoded protein is CAWSDAGPARGTYGYTF.

The J gene is TRBJ2-3, the V gene TRBV15, with TRBD2 matching 9 bases. This CDR3 has 19 amino acids. V was clipped by 3 bases and J by 1 base; unmatched bases: 14. Germline CDR1 and CDR2: LNHNV and YYDKDF (reference sequence). In DNA, the CDR3 is TGTGCCACCAGCAGGACACTATTCATAGCGGGGGCCCGCACAGATACGCAGTATTTT. This sequence encodes CATSRTLFIAGARTDTQYF.

The V and J genes are TRBV18 and TRBJ1-3; D remains unclear. Germline CDR1 is KGHSH and CDR2 is LQKENI. V was cut by 4 bases and J by 2 bases, with 9 bases left in between. The CDR3 loop spans 14 amino acids. CDR3 region: CASSRAEAGNTIYF. Written as DNA, the CDR3 is TGTGCCAGCTCACGAGCAGAGGCTGGAAACACCATATATTTT.

Only one count was recorded for this clone. The chain joins TRBV11-3 to TRBJ1-3; no clear D gene. The germline V and J ends were trimmed by 3 bases and 2 bases, with 11 bases remaining between them. Germline values: CDR1 SGHNT, CDR2 YENEEA. The CDR3 runs 15 residues. CDR3 sequence: CASSFSTTTGNTIYF. The CDR3 DNA is TGTGCCAGCAGCTTCAGTACAACTACTGGAAACACCATATATTTT.

This chain joins TRBV19 and TRBJ1-4; no reliable D call. The CDR3 is 14 amino acids. The germline V gene has CDR1 LNHDA and CDR2 SQIVND (reference sequence). The germline V and J ends were trimmed by 3 bases and 4 bases, with 9 bases remaining between them. CDR3 in DNA: TGTGCCAGTAGTATTTCCCCCAATAATGAAAAACTGTTTTTT. Encoded protein: CASSISPNNEKLFF.